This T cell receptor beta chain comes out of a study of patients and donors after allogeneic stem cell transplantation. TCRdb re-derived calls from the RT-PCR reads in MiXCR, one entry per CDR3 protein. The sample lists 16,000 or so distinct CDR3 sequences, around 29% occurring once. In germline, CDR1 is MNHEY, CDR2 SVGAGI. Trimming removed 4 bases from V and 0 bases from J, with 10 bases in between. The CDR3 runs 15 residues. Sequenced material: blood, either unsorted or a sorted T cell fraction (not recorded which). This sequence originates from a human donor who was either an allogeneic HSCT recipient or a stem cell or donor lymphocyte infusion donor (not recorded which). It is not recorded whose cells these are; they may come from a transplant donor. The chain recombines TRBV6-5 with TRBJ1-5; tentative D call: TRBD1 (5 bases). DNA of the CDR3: TGTGCCAGCAGTTTGACAGTCTATAGCAATCAGCCCCAGCATTTT. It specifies CASSLTVYSNQPQHF.